The 8 T cell receptor delta chains presented below share a single source sample, sequenced in a study of γδ T cells in repeated Plasmodium falciparum infection (dated by TCRdb to about 2021). For bulk TCR repertoire analysis, Vgamma9/Vdelta2+ and Vdelta2-negative gammadelta T cell populations were isolated by flow sorting from peripheral blood mononuclear cells. Libraries were made using multiplex PCR. Reads for this sample came from an Illumina MiSeq. With CATT, TCRdb called clones again from the public reads; duplicate DNA rows were later joined. A total of about 51,000 delta-chain clones appear in this sample, roughly 2% of them only once. The top ten clones comprise around 25% of the sample. Sequences were obtained from gamma-delta T cells from blood. Source of these receptors: a pool of human donors (malaria-infected and uninfected, not separated).

About this clone itself: The likely explanation is a read error, given a far larger clone one base away. Other DNA variants within this sample encode the same CDR3. The chain combines TRDV3 with TRDJ1; 7 bases line up with TRDD3. TCRdb gives no J gene; it was assigned here by matching the DNA to germline. Germline V gene sequence: CDR1 TVYSNPD, CDR2 GDNSRS (reference sequence). The V gene end was trimmed by 2 bases and the J gene end by 1 base; junction bases not matched to a gene: 19. The CDR3 sequence is 18 residues long. CDR3 sequence reads: CAFGFYWGIRLTTDKLIF. The DNA of the CDR3 is TGTGCCTTTGGGTTCTACTGGGGAATACGCCTCACCACCGATAAACTCATCTTT.

The genes are TRDV2 and TRDJ1; 9 nucleotides match TRDD3. No J gene is reported in TCRdb; it was inferred here by comparing the DNA with germline. Germline values: CDR1 GEAIGNYY, CDR2 EKD. The J segment lost 0 bases and the V segment lost 0 bases, leaving 19 bases of the junction unmatched. The CDR3 totals 21 residues. CDR3 sequence: CACDTVGVLGDENLYTDKLIF. DNA for the CDR3: TGTGCCTGTGACACCGTGGGAGTGCTGGGGGATGAGAACCTATACACCGATAAACTCATCTTT.

This clone was recorded at least ten times. It is likely a read error: a sequence one base away is far more abundant. The same CDR3 can be traced to other DNA sequences in this sample. The chain recombines TRDV2 with TRDJ1, with D possibly being TRDD3 (5 bases). The J gene, missing from TCRdb, was assigned here through DNA to germline matching. CDR1 is GEAIGNYY and CDR2 is EKD in the germline V gene. The CDR3 covers 19 residues. The CDR3 loop reads CACDTVSGGSPSHTDKLIF. DNA of the CDR3: TGCGCCTGTGACACCGTCTCGGGGGGGTCCCCGAGCCACACCGATAAACTCATCTTT.

The V and J genes are TRDV2 and TRDJ1; the match to TRDD3 covers 7 bases. Since TCRdb gives no J gene, matching the DNA to germline was used here to assign it. There are 16 residues in the CDR3. After removal of 0 bases from V and 3 bases from J, the junction contained 9 bases not matched to a gene. The V gene's germline CDR1 is GEAIGNYY and CDR2 EKD. This CDR3 is CACDTPLTGAPDKLIF. DNA of the CDR3: TGTGCCTGTGACACCCCCCTTACTGGGGCCCCCGATAAACTCATCTTT.

The table lists this clone with a few counts. A far larger clone differs by one base, so this is likely a read error. This chain uses TRDV1 with TRDJ1, with a tentative D call TRDD2 (6 bases). Since TCRdb gives no J gene, matching the DNA to germline was used here to assign it. The CDR3 length is 18 residues. CDR1 TSWWSYY and CDR2 QGS come from the germline V gene. The V end lost 1 base, the J end lost 0 bases, and 18 bases lay between the germline ends. The CDR3 DNA reads as TGTGCTCTTGGGGAACAGCACCTTCCCGGGGGGTACACCGATAAACTCATCTTT. Translation gives CALGEQHLPGGYTDKLIF.

In this sample, this clone turned up many times. The chain combines TRDV1 with TRDJ1; D is unresolved. The CDR3 has 13 amino acids. Germline CDR1 is TSWWSYY and CDR2 is QGS. The germline V and J ends were trimmed by 1 base and 2 bases, with 5 bases remaining between them. CDR3 residues: CALGEQSTDKLIF. The CDR3 DNA reads as TGTGCTCTTGGGGAACAGAGTACCGATAAACTCATCTTT.

There are a few counts of this clone. The protein TCRdb gives is from a much larger clone and does not agree with this DNA's translation at residue 10, likely a read error; the protein shown here comes from the DNA. The CDR3 here is CAFGSTYWGYPLMYTDKLIF. Here the CDR3 DNA reads TGTGCCTTTGGGTCTACGTACTGGGGGTATCCCCTCATGTACACCGATAAACTCATCTTT. The chain employs TRDV3 and TRDJ1; 8 nucleotides align to TRDD3. No J gene is reported in TCRdb; it was inferred here by comparing the DNA with germline. J was trimmed by 0 bases and V by 2 bases; bases with no gene match: 23. This CDR3 region has 20 residues. Germline V gene sequence: CDR1 TVYSNPD, CDR2 GDNSRS (reference sequence). The whole variable domain, remainder taken from reference TRDV3 and TRDJ1, is CDKVTQSSPDQTVASGSEVVLLCTYDTVYSNPDLFWYRIRPDYSFQFVFYGDNSRSEGADFTQGRFSVKHILTQKAFHLVISPVRTEDSATYYCAFGSTYWGYPLMYTDKLIFGKGTRVTVEP.

Points on this clone: TCRdb assigns this DNA the protein of a much larger clone, which departs from its translation at residue 7; this likely reflects a read error, and the protein shown comes from translating the DNA. No J gene was named, though the V gene is TRDV1; the table's D call TRDD3 went unverified against the DNA. The germline gives CDR1 TSWWSYY, CDR2 QGS. The CDR3 sequence is 15 residues long. This chain's CDR3 is CALGTYGTGGYRVIF. The CDR3 coding sequence is TGTGCTCTTGGGACTTATGGAACTGGGGGATACAGGGTCATCTTT.